Below, 16 T cell receptor beta chains from the same sample are listed, as sequenced in a study of CD8 T cells in ankylosing spondylitis. One entry per CDR3 protein, called by TCRdb with MiXCR from the 5' RACE reads. The repertoire includes about 240,000 distinct CDR3 sequences, around 7.8% of them detected once, and around 7% sits in the top ten. The sequencing sample was made of blood, either unsorted or a sorted T cell fraction (not recorded which). The receptors originated from a male donor with ankylosing spondylitis or in good health (not recorded which).

The chain joins TRBV4-3 to TRBJ2-7; TRBD1 agrees at 7 bases. Trimming removed 3 bases from V and 2 bases from J; junction bases left unmatched: 10. The CDR3 runs 16 residues. Germline lookup yields CDR1 LGHNA and CDR2 YSLEER. The CDR3, as DNA: TGCGCCAGCAGCCAGGGTTCCAGACAGGGCCCCTACGAGCAGTACTTC. Amino acid sequence: CASSQGSRQGPYEQYF.

This clonotype was observed many times. The rearrangement uses TRBV12-3 or TRBV12-4 and TRBJ1-5; tentatively, D is TRBD1 (5 bases). The CDR3 length is 18 residues. Deletions cut 2 bases from V and 0 bases from J, with 17 bases between. In nucleotides, the CDR3 is TGTGCCAGCAGTTTAAATAGGGCGGGGGGGGATAGCAATCAGCCCCAGCATTTT. Translation gives CASSLNRAGGDSNQPQHF.

This chain joins TRBV12-3 or TRBV12-4 and TRBJ1-2; no clear D. The V end was cut by 6 bases, the J end by 1 base, with 12 bases between. CDR3 length: 14 residues. The CDR3 DNA sequence: TGTGCCAGCAGCCCCGATCCGCGTAACTATGGCTACACCTTC. This codes for CASSPDPRNYGYTF.

In this sample, this clonotype turned up many times. The CDR3 here is CASSSGGRFGYTF. The CDR3 DNA is TGTGCCAGCAGTTCCGGGGGGCGTTTTGGCTACACCTTC. The chain links TRBV27 to TRBJ1-2; D might be TRBD1 (6 bases). Trimming removed 4 bases from V and 7 bases from J, with 13 bases in between. The CDR3 has 13 amino acids. The germline gives CDR1 MNHEY, CDR2 SMNVEV (reference sequence).

The chain recombines TRBV27 with TRBJ1-1, with D tentatively TRBD1 (5 bases). With 3 bases removed from V and 0 bases from J, the gap between germline ends came to 11 bases. The germline gives CDR1 MNHEY, CDR2 SMNVEV (reference sequence). The CDR3 is made up of 15 amino acids. For the CDR3, the DNA is TGTGCCAGCAGTTTCGGGGGGGGTGTGAACACTGAAGCTTTCTTT. Protein sequence: CASSFGGGVNTEAFF.

This clonotype showed up just a few times. The chain couples TRBV11-2 to TRBJ2-2, with D possibly TRBD1 on 5 matching bases. The CDR3 spans 14 residues. The V gene lost 0 bases and the J gene lost 7 bases, with 9 bases spanning the gap. CDR1 and CDR2 (germline): SGHAT, FQNNGV. In DNA, the CDR3 is TGTGCCAGCAGCTTAGACAGGGTTCACGGGGAGCTGTTTTTT. It translates to CASSLDRVHGELFF. The whole variable domain, remainder taken from reference TRBV11-2 and TRBJ2-2, is EAGVAQSPRYKIIEKRQSVAFWCNPISGHATLYWYQQILGQGPKLLIQFQNNGVVDDSQLPKDRFSAERLKGVDSTLKIQPAKLEDSAVYLCASSLDRVHGELFFGEGSRLTVL.

CDR3: CASSLTGAVTDTQYF. The CDR3 DNA follows: TGTGCCAGCAGTTTAACGGGAGCGGTGACAGATACGCAGTATTTT. The chain employs TRBV12-3 or TRBV12-4 and TRBJ2-3; the D gene is possibly TRBD2 (6 bases). This CDR3 is 15 amino acids long. Trimming pared 2 bases from V and 3 bases from J, leaving 12 bases between.

This clonotype was counted only a few times. The V call is TRBV5-1, the J call TRBJ2-5, with D possibly being TRBD1 or TRBD2 (5 bases each). V was pared by 2 bases and J by 4 bases, with 15 bases between. Per the germline V gene, CDR1 is SGHRS and CDR2 is YFSETQ. This CDR3 region has 15 residues. The CDR3 reads CASSLTGTLGETQYF. Written as DNA, the CDR3 is TGCGCCAGCAGCTTAACCGGGACCCTGGGAGAGACCCAGTACTTC.

This clonotype was detected ten times or more. V is TRBV11-2 and J is TRBJ2-4, with D perhaps TRBD1 (6 bases). Trimming shortened V by 6 bases and J by 0 bases, and 15 bases separated the two germline ends. Germline V gives CDR1 SGHAT, CDR2 FQNNGV. The CDR3 consists of 16 residues. For the CDR3, the DNA is TGTGCCAGCAGTCAACGACAGGACCTAGCCAAAAACATTCAGTACTTC. It specifies CASSQRQDLAKNIQYF.

CDR3 amino acids: CASSSTSFYEQYF. CDR3 bases: TGTGCCAGCAGCTCCACTAGTTTCTACGAGCAGTACTTC. J is TRBJ2-7 and V is TRBV7-9, with D possibly being TRBD2 (5 bases). From germline, CDR1 is SEHNR and CDR2 FQNEAQ (reference sequence). This CDR3 comprises 13 residues. V was pared by 4 bases and J by 3 bases, with 10 bases between.

This clonotype was counted at least ten times. The chain employs TRBV7-2 and TRBJ2-7; 9 nucleotides line up with TRBD2. V dropped 5 bases and J dropped 3; count of bases not matched to a gene: 5. This CDR3 contains 14 residues. Germline CDR1 SGHTA, CDR2 FQGNSA. The CDR3 bases are TGTGCCAGCAGCCCGGGACTAGCCGACTACGAGCAGTACTTC. This encodes CASSPGLADYEQYF. The full variable domain, completed using reference TRBV7-2 and TRBJ2-7, is GAGVSQSPSNKVTEKGKDVELRCDPISGHTALYWYRQSLGQGLEFLIYFQGNSAPDKSGLPSDRFSAERTGGSVSTLTIQRTQQEDSAVYLCASSPGLADYEQYFGPGTRLTVT.

This clonotype showed up many times. The chain joins TRBV29-1 to TRBJ2-7; D may be TRBD1 (7 bases). CDR1 SQVTM and CDR2 ANQGSEA come from the germline V gene. This CDR3 contains 13 residues. Trimming left V 5 bases short and J 2 bases short, with 13 bases between. As DNA, the CDR3 is TGCAGCGTTCGGGGGACAGTTACCTACGAGCAGTACTTC. Its translation: CSVRGTVTYEQYF.

About this clonotype itself: Possible read error: a much larger clone is one base away. The chain employs TRBV12-3 or TRBV12-4 and TRBJ2-7; tentatively, D is TRBD1 (6 bases). The ends were cut back, 6 bases at V and 10 bases at J, with 16 bases in the middle. This CDR3 has 12 amino acids. CDR3 loop: CASRPGVGDQYF. CDR3 nucleotides: TGTGCCAGCAGGCCAGGGGTAGGAGACCAGTACTTC.

There are many counts of this clonotype. This chain uses TRBV10-3 with TRBJ2-3; D gene uncertain. This CDR3 is 12 amino acids long. Trimming took 3 bases from V and 2 from J, leaving 3 bases between them. CDR1 and CDR2 (germline): ENHRY, SYGVKD. CDR3: CAISDFTDTQYF. CDR3 nucleotide sequence: TGTGCCATCAGTGACTTCACAGATACGCAGTATTTT.

There are a few counts of this clonotype. The gene calls are TRBV7-2 and TRBJ2-7, with 8 positions matching TRBD2. The V gene end was trimmed by 3 bases and the J gene end by 0 bases; junction bases not matched to a gene: 4. Germline loops: CDR1 SGHTA, CDR2 FQGNSA. The CDR3 sequence is 15 residues long. Here the CDR3 reads CASSLASGRSYEQYF. The DNA for the CDR3 is TGTGCCAGCAGCTTGGCTAGCGGGCGCTCCTACGAGCAGTACTTC.

This clonotype was seen many times. The CDR3 DNA follows: TGTGCCAGCAGCCGTCAGGTGCCTAGCGGGGGCTATGAGCAGTTCTTC. It specifies CASSRQVPSGGYEQFF. The genes are TRBV7-2 and TRBJ2-1; TRBD2 agrees at 10 bases. Germline V CDR1 and CDR2: SGHTA, FQGNSA. The V and J ends lost 5 bases and 8 bases, in that order; junction bases with no gene match: 12. The CDR3 runs 16 residues.